This TCR beta chain appears in the sequencing data of a study of T cell repertoires in cytomegalovirus infection. TCRdb re-derived calls from the reads in MiXCR, one entry per CDR3 protein. Seen here are 550,000 to 850,000 distinct CDR3 sequences, around 31% observed once, and the top ten hold roughly 18%. Note on this clonotype: Its antigen is as yet unknown.

Germline-derived CDR1 and CDR2 are MNHEY and SVGEGT. With 4 bases removed from V and 8 bases from J, the gap between germline ends came to 12 bases. This CDR3 comprises 13 residues. Sequencing used cultured PBMCs, obtained from culture after CMV antigen stimulation. The gene calls are TRBV6-2 or TRBV6-3 and TRBJ2-1, with a tentative D call TRBD2 (6 bases). This sequence was found in a human donor in good health (CMV status not recorded). Some clones in this sample may be carry-over from other donors' samples. DNA for the CDR3: TGTGCCAGCAGTTTGACCCAGCGGGATGAGCAGTTCTTC. Translation gives CASSLTQRDEQFF.